The 2 T cell receptor beta chains below all came from one sample that was sequenced in a study of CXCR3-negative and CXCR3-positive naive CD8 T cells. With UMI labels, 5' RACE was used to prepare the TRB cDNA libraries. TCRdb reanalyzed the 5' RACE reads, giving one entry per CDR3 protein sequence and no DNA. This sample's table reports about 51,000 distinct CDR3 sequences. Antigen specificity for these receptors is unknown. Overall study results and limits: Hydrophobicity was higher for TRB CDR3s found in CXCR3-positive naive cells than in CXCR3-negative naive cells.

The sequencing sample was made of naive CXCR3+ CD8+ T cells from blood. As for subset: CD45RO-CCR7+CD27+CD95- naive CD8+ T cells expressing CXCR3 (TNR3+). These receptors were obtained from a human donor in good health. Some clones in this sample may be carry-over from other donors' samples.

The gene calls are TRBV27 and TRBJ2-1. This CDR3 is built from 13 residues. Germline V lookup: CDR1 MNHEY, CDR2 SMNVEV (reference sequence). CDR3: CAVRSGLYNEQFF.

The chain recombines TRBV7-3 with TRBJ2-7; TCRdb picks TRBD2, but there is no DNA to check that call. CDR1 and CDR2 from the germline V gene are SGHTA and FQGTGA. The CDR3 extends over 16 amino acids. CDR3 sequence: CASSVPPTSRAYEQYF.